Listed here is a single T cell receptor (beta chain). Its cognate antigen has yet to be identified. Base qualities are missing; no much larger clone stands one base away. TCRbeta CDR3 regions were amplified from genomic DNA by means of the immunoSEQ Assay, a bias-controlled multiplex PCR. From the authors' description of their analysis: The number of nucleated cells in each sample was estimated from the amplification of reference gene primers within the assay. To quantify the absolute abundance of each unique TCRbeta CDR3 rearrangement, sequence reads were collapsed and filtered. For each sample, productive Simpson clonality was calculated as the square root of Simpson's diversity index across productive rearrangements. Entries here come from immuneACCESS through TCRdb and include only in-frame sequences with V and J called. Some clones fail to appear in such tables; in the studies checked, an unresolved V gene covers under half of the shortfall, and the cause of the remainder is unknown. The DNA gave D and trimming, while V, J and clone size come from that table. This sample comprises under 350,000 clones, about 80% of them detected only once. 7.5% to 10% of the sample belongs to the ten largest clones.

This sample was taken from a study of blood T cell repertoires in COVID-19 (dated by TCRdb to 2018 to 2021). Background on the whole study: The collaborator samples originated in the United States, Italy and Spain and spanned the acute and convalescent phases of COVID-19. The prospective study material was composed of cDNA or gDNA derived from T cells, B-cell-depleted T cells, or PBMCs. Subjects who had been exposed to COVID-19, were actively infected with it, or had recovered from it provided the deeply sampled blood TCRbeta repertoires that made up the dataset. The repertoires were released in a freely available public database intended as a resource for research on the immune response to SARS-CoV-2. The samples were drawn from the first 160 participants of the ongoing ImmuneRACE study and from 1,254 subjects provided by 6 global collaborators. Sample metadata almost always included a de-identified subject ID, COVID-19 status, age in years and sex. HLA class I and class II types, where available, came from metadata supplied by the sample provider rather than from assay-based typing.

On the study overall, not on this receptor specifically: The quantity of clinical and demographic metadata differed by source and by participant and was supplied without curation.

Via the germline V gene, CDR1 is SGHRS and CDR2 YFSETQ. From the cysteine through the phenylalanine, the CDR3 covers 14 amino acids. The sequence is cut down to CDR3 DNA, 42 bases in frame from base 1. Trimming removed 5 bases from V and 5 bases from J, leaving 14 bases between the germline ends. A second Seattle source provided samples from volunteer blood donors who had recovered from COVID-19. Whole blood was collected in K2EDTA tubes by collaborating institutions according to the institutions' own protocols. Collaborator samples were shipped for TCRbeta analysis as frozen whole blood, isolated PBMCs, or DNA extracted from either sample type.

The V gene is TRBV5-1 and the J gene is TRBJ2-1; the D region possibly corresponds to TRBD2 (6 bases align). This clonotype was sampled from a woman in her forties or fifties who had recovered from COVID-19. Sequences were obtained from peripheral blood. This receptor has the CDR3 CASRVTGVNNEQFF. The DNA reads TGCGCCAGCAGAGTGACGGGAGTAAACAATGAGCAGTTCTTC. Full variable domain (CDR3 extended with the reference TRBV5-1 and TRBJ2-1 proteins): KAGVTQTPRYLIKTRGQQVTLSCSPISGHRSVSWYQQTPGQGLQFLFEYFSETQRNKGNFPGRFSGRQFSNSRSEMNVSTLELGDSALYLCASRVTGVNNEQFFGPGTRLTVL.